What follows are 30 T cell receptor beta chains derived from one specimen sequenced in a study of blood T cell repertoires in COVID-19. Libraries were prepared by immunoSEQ multiplex PCR; TCRdb keeps only in-frame clonotypes and omits some of them. The repertoire has 200,000 to 250,000 clones, approximately 88% of them found once; the top ten carry 10%. Sequenced material: PBMCs or T cells enriched from blood (not recorded which). The origin of the receptors is a man aged 18-30 years with acute COVID-19.

The V call is TRBV28, the J call TRBJ1-3; D is undetermined. Germline V gene sequence: CDR1 MDHEN, CDR2 SYDVKM. Deletions cut 3 bases from V and 8 bases from J, with 11 bases between. This CDR3 has 13 amino acids. In DNA form, the CDR3 reads TGTGCCAGCAGTTTGAGGGCCTGGGACACCATATATTTT. This codes for CASSLRAWDTIYF.

This clone was seen once. Mismatch with germline at one junction end may stem from a read error. The chain uses TRBV19 and TRBJ2-7; D remains ambiguous. Germline CDR1 is LNHDA and CDR2 is SQIVND (reference sequence). The CDR3 spans 13 residues. CDR3 nucleotide sequence: TGTGCCAGTAGTATAGATCGTTCGACCGCTAGGATTTTC. Protein: CASSIDRSTARIF.

The rearrangement links TRBV5-4 to TRBJ2-7; D may be TRBD2 (5 bases). Germline lookup yields CDR1 SGHNT and CDR2 YYREEE (reference sequence). Between the trimmed V and J ends, which lost 5 bases and 4 bases, there was a span of 19 bases. The CDR3 has 15 amino acids. CDR3 DNA: TGTGCCAGCAGAGAGGAGAATGGGCGGGTTTACGAGCAGTACTTC. Amino acid sequence: CASREENGRVYEQYF. Drawing the rest from reference TRBV5-4 and TRBJ2-7, the complete variable domain is ETGVTQSPTHLIKTRGQQVTLRCSSQSGHNTVSWYQQALGQGPQFIFQYYREEENGRGNFPPRFSGLQFPNYSSELNVNALELDDSALYLCASREENGRVYEQYFGPGTRLTVT.

The genes are TRBV7-3 and TRBJ2-4, with 13 nucleotides matching TRBD2. The CDR3 extends over 17 amino acids. Germline-derived CDR1 and CDR2 are SGHTA and FQGTGA. J was trimmed by 1 base and V by 5 bases; bases with no gene match: 5. The CDR3 DNA reads TGTGCCAGCAGCCCCGGACTAGCGGGAGTGGCCAAAAACATTCAGTACTTC. As protein: CASSPGLAGVAKNIQYF.

The J gene is TRBJ2-1, the V gene TRBV13, with 8 bases aligning to TRBD2. Germline lookup yields CDR1 PRHDT and CDR2 FYEKMQ (reference sequence). With 6 bases clipped from V and 0 bases from J, the junction kept 7 bases outside the gene matches. The CDR3 runs to 16 residues. This chain's CDR3 is CASSPGGTSSYNEQFF. The CDR3 region has the DNA TGTGCCAGCAGTCCCGGCGGGACTAGCTCCTACAATGAGCAGTTCTTC.

The chain employs TRBV28 and TRBJ1-2; TRBD1 agrees at 8 bases. Unmatched junction bases numbered 3, after V lost 6 bases and J lost 3 bases. The CDR3 spans 13 residues. CDR1 and CDR2 from the germline V gene are MDHEN and SYDVKM. CDR3 sequence reads: CASSSGQDYGYTF. CDR3 coding DNA: TGTGCCAGCAGCTCGGGACAGGACTATGGCTACACCTTC.

V and J are TRBV5-6 and TRBJ1-1; 8 bases match TRBD1. Unmatched junction bases numbered 1, after V lost 2 bases and J lost 1 base. The CDR3 covers 14 residues. CDR1 is SGHDT and CDR2 is YYEEEE in the germline V gene. CDR3 loop: CASSFDRGNTEAFF. The CDR3 DNA is TGTGCCAGCAGCTTTGACAGGGGGAACACTGAAGCTTTCTTT.

This chain joins TRBV11-3 and TRBJ2-1, with TRBD2 identical over 11 bases. The CDR3 runs to 17 residues. Unmatched junction bases numbered 11, after V lost 3 bases and J lost 7 bases. The germline gives CDR1 SGHNT, CDR2 YENEEA. CDR3 nucleotides: TGTGCCAGCAGCTTGGACAGCCTAGCGGGAGGAGAGAATGAGCAGTTCTTC. Encoded protein: CASSLDSLAGGENEQFF.

The chain joins TRBV7-8 to TRBJ1-5; TRBD1 matches 10 bases. J was trimmed by 7 bases and V by 4 bases; bases with no gene match: 10. The germline CDR1 and CDR2 sequences are SGHVS and FQNEAQ. This CDR3 contains 16 residues. CDR3 residues: CASSSLTGGEGQPQHF. DNA of the CDR3: TGTGCCAGCAGCTCACTGACAGGGGGCGAGGGACAGCCCCAGCATTTT.

The gene calls are TRBV5-4 and TRBJ1-1; D possibly corresponds to TRBD1 (5 bases). CDR1 SGHNT and CDR2 YYREEE come from the germline V gene (reference sequence). The CDR3 spans 15 residues. V dropped 4 bases and J dropped 0 bases, with 13 bases sitting between them. In DNA form, the CDR3 reads TGTGCCAGCAGCACCTCGACAGCGATGAACACTGAAGCTTTCTTT. Its protein product is CASSTSTAMNTEAFF. The whole variable domain, filled in from reference TRBV5-4 and TRBJ1-1, reads ETGVTQSPTHLIKTRGQQVTLRCSSQSGHNTVSWYQQALGQGPQFIFQYYREEENGRGNFPPRFSGLQFPNYSSELNVNALELDDSALYLCASSTSTAMNTEAFFGQGTRLTVV.

The V call is TRBV19, the J call TRBJ1-2; D unclear. This CDR3 region has 13 residues. Germline CDR1 LNHDA, CDR2 SQIVND (reference sequence). Trimming shortened V by 6 bases and J by 3 bases, and 11 bases separated the two germline ends. The CDR3 DNA follows: TGTGCCAGTAGCAAGGAGGGAGACTATGGCTACACCTTC. It codes for CASSKEGDYGYTF.

The V and J genes are TRBV5-4 and TRBJ2-7, with 9 bases identical to TRBD1. CDR1 is SGHNT and CDR2 is YYREEE in the germline V gene (reference sequence). This CDR3 contains 13 residues. After removal of 1 base from V and 6 bases from J, the junction contained 2 bases not matched to a gene. The CDR3 here is CASSLTGGVEQYF. The CDR3, as DNA: TGTGCCAGCAGCTTGACAGGGGGCGTCGAGCAGTACTTC.

The genes are TRBV24-1 and TRBJ1-5, with 7 bases matching TRBD1. Losses at the gene ends were 1 base for V and 4 bases for J; bases not matched to a gene: 3. From germline, CDR1 is KGHDR and CDR2 SFDVKD. The CDR3 is 15 amino acids. The CDR3 region is CATSDLGGGNQPQHF. The CDR3 DNA is TGTGCCACCAGTGATTTAGGGGGCGGGAATCAGCCCCAGCATTTT.

The chain carries TRBV28 and TRBJ1-2, with 7 bases fitting TRBD1. Trimming at V came to 6 bases and at J to 3 bases, leaving 4 bases not matched to a gene. The CDR3 is 13 amino acids. Germline V lookup: CDR1 MDHEN, CDR2 SYDVKM. This CDR3 reads CASSGTGDYGYTF. CDR3 DNA: TGTGCCAGCAGCGGAACAGGGGACTATGGCTACACCTTC.

The chain couples TRBV28 to TRBJ2-1; 9 positions match TRBD2. The CDR3 spans 17 residues. V dropped 2 bases and J dropped 0; count of bases not matched to a gene: 5. Germline CDR1 reads MDHEN; CDR2 reads SYDVKM. CDR3: CASSLGAGGSSYNEQFF. Here the CDR3 DNA reads TGTGCCAGCAGTTTAGGGGCGGGAGGGAGCTCCTACAATGAGCAGTTCTTC.

This sequence joins TRBV7-2 and TRBJ1-2; D gene uncertain. V dropped 0 bases and J dropped 5 bases, with 7 bases sitting between them. The CDR3 spans 13 residues. From germline, CDR1 is SGHTA and CDR2 FQGNSA. In nucleotides, the CDR3 is TGTGCCAGCAGCTTAGCCGCGGGTTATGGCTACACCTTC. Protein product: CASSLAAGYGYTF.

The genes are TRBV20-1 and TRBJ2-2; D possibly corresponds to TRBD2 (6 bases). Trimming took off 3 bases at V and 3 bases at J, with 11 bases between the two ends. CDR3 size: 14 residues. The germline gives CDR1 DFQATT, CDR2 SNEGSKA (reference sequence). CDR3 DNA: TGCAGTGCTAGTGACGGGAGAGACACCGGGGAGCTGTTTTTT. Translated, it gives CSASDGRDTGELFF.

The chain couples TRBV4-1 to TRBJ2-2; 7 bases agree with TRBD2. With 4 bases clipped from V and 5 bases from J, the junction kept 10 bases outside the gene matches. From germline, CDR1 is MGHRA and CDR2 YSYEKL. The CDR3 spans 16 residues. This CDR3 is CASSPKRDRMTGELFF. The CDR3 region has the DNA TGCGCCAGCAGCCCGAAGCGGGACCGTATGACCGGGGAGCTGTTTTTT.

In this sample, this clone turned up once. The chain carries TRBV12-3 or TRBV12-4 and TRBJ2-5, with D unresolved. Deletions cut 6 bases from V and 4 bases from J, with 9 bases between. The CDR3 length is 12 residues. DNA for the CDR3: TGTGCCAGCAGCCCATCGGGAGAGACCCAGTACTTC. Protein: CASSPSGETQYF.

This clone showed up just once. The chain couples TRBV11-2 to TRBJ1-1, with 7 bases aligning to TRBD1. Germline V lookup: CDR1 SGHAT, CDR2 FQNNGV. V dropped 1 base and J dropped 4; count of bases not matched to a gene: 12. This CDR3 contains 17 residues. CDR3: CASSLGRTGVRGTEAFF. CDR3 DNA sequence: TGTGCCAGCAGCTTAGGAAGAACAGGGGTGCGTGGCACTGAAGCTTTCTTT.

This chain connects TRBV19 to TRBJ2-7, with 10 bases fitting TRBD1. The ends lost 10 bases at V and 7 bases at J; junction bases unmatched: 7. Germline V CDR1 and CDR2: LNHDA, SQIVND (reference sequence). There are 12 residues in the CDR3. Here the CDR3 reads CATRDRGLEQYF. The CDR3 DNA is TGTGCCACTAGGGACAGGGGCTTGGAGCAGTACTTC.

The chain joins TRBV5-6 to TRBJ2-7; 7 bases are shared with TRBD1. CDR1 is SGHDT and CDR2 is YYEEEE in the germline V gene. CDR3 length: 14 amino acids. J gave up 3 bases and V 4 bases, and 7 bases lay outside the gene matches. Written as DNA, the CDR3 is TGTGCCAGCAGCGATGATGACAGGGACTACGAGCAGTACTTC. Amino acid sequence: CASSDDDRDYEQYF.

This clone was counted a single time. This sequence joins TRBV11-3 and TRBJ2-7, with 12 bases lining up with TRBD2. Trimming at V came to 1 base and at J to 5 bases, leaving 18 bases not matched to a gene. Looked up from germline, CDR1 is SGHNT and CDR2 is YENEEA. CDR3 length: 20 residues. Here the CDR3 reads CASSLGGWTSGTLPFDEQYF. For the CDR3, the DNA is TGTGCCAGCAGCTTAGGTGGGTGGACTAGCGGGACTTTACCCTTTGACGAGCAGTACTTC.

This clone came up once. The chain recombines TRBV18 with TRBJ1-2, with D possibly TRBD1 on 6 matching bases. CDR3 length: 18 amino acids. Germline CDR1 KGHSH, CDR2 LQKENI. The V end lost 1 base, the J end lost 1 base, and 19 bases lay between the germline ends. In nucleotides, the CDR3 is TGTGCCAGCTCACCACAGGACAGCGCGTGGACGGTTAACTATGGCTACACCTTC. Protein sequence: CASSPQDSAWTVNYGYTF.

The chain couples TRBV14 to TRBJ1-1; D not certain. The CDR3 contains 15 residues. The ends were cut back, 1 base at V and 1 base at J, with 10 bases in the middle. Germline V gene lookup returns CDR1 SGHDN and CDR2 FVKESK. CDR3: CASSQARARNTEAFF. In DNA, the CDR3 is TGTGCCAGCAGCCAAGCGAGGGCAAGGAACACTGAAGCTTTCTTT.

V and J are TRBV28 and TRBJ1-2, with a weak D call TRBD1 (5 bases). Germline V CDR1 and CDR2: MDHEN, SYDVKM. V was shortened by 5 bases and J by 7 bases, with 14 bases between the two germline ends. The CDR3 consists of 13 residues. This chain's CDR3 is CASSITGRGGYTF. The CDR3 DNA sequence: TGTGCCAGCAGTATCACAGGTCGAGGTGGCTACACCTTC.

The chain carries TRBV18 and TRBJ2-3; possible D gene TRBD1, 6 bases. The germline V and J ends were trimmed by 3 bases and 3 bases, with 13 bases remaining between them. This CDR3 comprises 15 residues. The germline V gene has CDR1 KGHSH and CDR2 LQKENI. CDR3 DNA sequence: TGTGCCAGCTCACCTCGGGACACGCGAACAGATACGCAGTATTTT. It codes for CASSPRDTRTDTQYF. Filled out from reference TRBV18 and TRBJ2-3, the complete variable domain reads NAGVMQNPRHLVRRRGQEARLRCSPMKGHSHVYWYRQLPEEGLKFMVYLQKENIIDESGMPKERFSAEFPKEGPSILRIQQVVRGDSAAYFCASSPRDTRTDTQYFGPGTRLTVL.

This rearrangement joins TRBV30 to TRBJ2-1, with D possibly matching TRBD1 (5 bases). The V gene's germline CDR1 is GTSNPN and CDR2 SVGIG (reference sequence). The CDR3 has 14 amino acids. Trimming took 0 bases from V and 6 from J, leaving 12 bases between them. CDR3 DNA sequence: TGTGCCTGGAGTGTGGGGCCCCGAATCAATGAGCAGTTCTTC. The encoded protein is CAWSVGPRINEQFF.

V is TRBV29-1 and J is TRBJ1-2; TRBD1 matches 11 bases. J gave up 6 bases and V 7 bases, and 7 bases lay outside the gene matches. Germline CDR1 reads SQVTM; CDR2 reads ANQGSEA. The length of the CDR3 is 13 residues. CDR3 DNA: TGCAGCGACGGGACAGGGGGTGTCGATGGCTACACCTTC. It encodes CSDGTGGVDGYTF.

This sequence joins TRBV6-5 and TRBJ2-2; a weak D match, TRBD1 (6 bases). The CDR3 totals 14 residues. The germline V and J ends were trimmed by 5 bases and 4 bases, with 11 bases remaining between them. Per germline, CDR1 MNHEY and CDR2 SVGAGI. The CDR3 bases are TGTGCCAGCAGTACACAGGGATCCACCGGGGAGCTGTTTTTT. Its protein product is CASSTQGSTGELFF.